Listed below are T cell receptor beta chains from one sample, sequenced in a study of T cells in Graves' hyperthyroidism and ophthalmopathy. From the multiplex PCR reads, TCRdb called clonotypes with MiXCR, one entry per CDR3 protein. The table has hundreds of thousands of distinct CDR3 sequences, 15% to 20% seen once. Material for sequencing was blood. The receptors derive from a man aged 35 to 55 with Graves' ophthalmopathy. The CDR3 runs from the conserved cysteine through the conserved F or W. D genes are given only for firm matches. The listing skips clone size in some rows; elsewhere it reads once, few, many or a size class.

J gene: TRBJ2-7
clone size: -
CDR3 length: 14
D gene: -
V gene: TRBV27
CDR3 DNA: TGTGCCAGCAGTTTATCGGGAAGACTCGGGGAGCAGTACTTC
CDR3 protein: CASSLSGRLGEQYF

J gene: TRBJ2-1
clone size: few
CDR3 length: 16
D gene: -
V gene: TRBV6-5
CDR3 DNA: TGTGCCAGCAGTTACGCCCTAGCGAGCCCCTACAATGAGCAGTTCTTC
CDR3 protein: CASSYALASPYNEQFF

J gene: TRBJ2-7
clone size: few
CDR3 length: 15
D gene: -
V gene: TRBV3-1
CDR3 DNA: TGTGCCAGCAGCCAGGACCCGGAACTCCCATACGAGCAGTACTTC
CDR3 protein: CASSQDPELPYEQYF

J gene: TRBJ2-3
clone size: -
CDR3 length: 14
D gene: TRBD2
V gene: TRBV5-1
CDR3 DNA: TGCGCCAGCGGCATGTCTAGCGGCGGAGATACGCAGTATTTT
CDR3 protein: CASGMSSGGDTQYF

J gene: TRBJ2-1
clone size: -
CDR3 length: 17
D gene: TRBD2
V gene: TRBV27
CDR3 DNA: TGTGCCAGCAGTCCCCTCCCGCTAGCGGCAGCCTACCATGAGCAGTTCTTC
CDR3 protein: CASSPLPLAAAYHEQFF

J gene: TRBJ2-7
clone size: few
CDR3 length: 14
D gene: -
V gene: TRBV5-1
CDR3 DNA: TGCGCCAGCAGCCCGGATCCGGGGAACTACGAGCAGTACTTC
CDR3 protein: CASSPDPGNYEQYF

J gene: TRBJ2-7
clone size: many
CDR3 length: 15
D gene: TRBD2
V gene: TRBV28
CDR3 DNA: TGTGCCAGCAGAAGACTAGCGGGAGGGCCGGGCGAGCAGTACTTC
CDR3 protein: CASRRLAGGPGEQYF

J gene: TRBJ2-1
clone size: -
CDR3 length: 15
D gene: TRBD2
V gene: TRBV11-2
CDR3 DNA: TGTGCCAGCAGCCCCATGGGGGGGAGAGGGCATGAGCAGTTCTTC
CDR3 protein: CASSPMGGRGHEQFF

J gene: TRBJ2-1
clone size: -
CDR3 length: 13
D gene: -
V gene: TRBV20-1
CDR3 DNA: TGCAGTGCTAGCCGGGGCCTTAGGAATGAGCAGTTCTTC
CDR3 protein: CSASRGLRNEQFF

J gene: TRBJ2-7
clone size: -
CDR3 length: 15
D gene: -
V gene: TRBV5-1
CDR3 DNA: TGCGCCAGCAGCTTGGATGCAGCGCCTAGGGACGAGCAGTACTTC
CDR3 protein: CASSLDAAPRDEQYF

J gene: TRBJ2-3
clone size: -
CDR3 length: 15
D gene: TRBD2
V gene: TRBV6-1
CDR3 DNA: TGTGCCAGCACTAGACTAGCGGGTGGAGCAGATACGCAGTATTTT
CDR3 protein: CASTRLAGGADTQYF

J gene: TRBJ2-3
clone size: -
CDR3 length: 13
D gene: -
V gene: TRBV20-1
CDR3 DNA: TGCAGGGAGCTGTATGGGGTTACAGATACGCAGTATTTT
CDR3 protein: CRELYGVTDTQYF

J gene: TRBJ2-3
clone size: few
CDR3 length: 14
D gene: -
V gene: TRBV12-3/TRBV12-4
CDR3 DNA: TGTGCCAGCAGTCTCAGGGAGGTGGCAGATACGCAGTATTTT
CDR3 protein: CASSLREVADTQYF

J gene: TRBJ1-3
clone size: many
CDR3 length: 14
D gene: -
V gene: TRBV18
CDR3 DNA: TGTGCCAGCAGGGGACAAATCTCTGGAAACACCATATATTTT
CDR3 protein: CASRGQISGNTIYF

J gene: TRBJ1-1
clone size: many
CDR3 length: 16
D gene: -
V gene: TRBV4-3
CDR3 DNA: TGCGCCAGCAGCCAAGATGGTCGGCAGCAGAACACTGAAGCTTTCTTT
CDR3 protein: CASSQDGRQQNTEAFF

J gene: TRBJ2-3
clone size: few
CDR3 length: 18
D gene: TRBD2
V gene: TRBV28
CDR3 DNA: TGTGCCAGCAGTTCCGGGACTAGCGGGAGGGCCGCGGCAGATACGCAGTATTTT
CDR3 protein: CASSSGTSGRAAADTQYF

J gene: TRBJ1-1
clone size: many
CDR3 length: 15
D gene: TRBD1
V gene: TRBV5-8
CDR3 DNA: TGTGCCAGCAGCTCCTTAGGACAGGGGTGGACTGAAGCTTTCTTT
CDR3 protein: CASSSLGQGWTEAFF

J gene: TRBJ1-2
clone size: once
CDR3 length: 16
D gene: -
V gene: TRBV5-8
CDR3 DNA: TGTGCCAGCAGAGGTCAGGGATCCGGAGCTAACTATGGCTACACCTTC
CDR3 protein: CASRGQGSGANYGYTF

J gene: TRBJ2-5
clone size: -
CDR3 length: 14
D gene: TRBD2
V gene: TRBV29-1
CDR3 DNA: TGCAGCGTGCGAAGGCGGGGGTACCAAGAGACCCAGTACTTC
CDR3 protein: CSVRRRGYQETQYF

J gene: TRBJ1-2
clone size: -
CDR3 length: 13
D gene: -
V gene: TRBV3-1
CDR3 DNA: TGTGCCAGCAGCCAAGTTTCTAACTATGGCTACACCTTC
CDR3 protein: CASSQVSNYGYTF

J gene: TRBJ2-5
clone size: many
CDR3 length: 16
D gene: -
V gene: TRBV28
CDR3 DNA: TGTGCCAGCAGTTCCCAAAGACAGGCCCTATGGGAGACCCAGTACTTC
CDR3 protein: CASSSQRQALWETQYF

J gene: TRBJ2-7
clone size: -
CDR3 length: 15
D gene: -
V gene: TRBV6-2/TRBV6-3
CDR3 DNA: TGTGCCAGCAGCCCCCAGACGGGGTCCTTCTACGAGCAGTACTTC
CDR3 protein: CASSPQTGSFYEQYF

J gene: TRBJ1-1
clone size: -
CDR3 length: 15
D gene: TRBD1
V gene: TRBV12-3/TRBV12-4
CDR3 DNA: TGTGCCAGCAGCCGGGGACAGGGGATCAACACTGAAGCTTTCTTT
CDR3 protein: CASSRGQGINTEAFF

J gene: TRBJ2-7
clone size: few
CDR3 length: 14
D gene: TRBD2
V gene: TRBV20-1
CDR3 DNA: TGCAGTGCTCCGACTAGCGAGAACCCCTACGAGCAGTACTTC
CDR3 protein: CSAPTSENPYEQYF

J gene: TRBJ2-7
clone size: few
CDR3 length: 12
D gene: -
V gene: TRBV7-9
CDR3 DNA: TGTGCCAGCAGCTTTTCCGGGAAAGAGCAGTACTTC
CDR3 protein: CASSFSGKEQYF

J gene: TRBJ2-5
clone size: few
CDR3 length: 17
D gene: -
V gene: TRBV7-8
CDR3 DNA: TGTGCCAGCAGCTCCCCCGGGGCCTGGGGGGTAGAAGAGACCCAGTACTTC
CDR3 protein: CASSSPGAWGVEETQYF

J gene: TRBJ1-2
clone size: -
CDR3 length: 15
D gene: -
V gene: TRBV12-5
CDR3 DNA: TGTGCTAGTGGTGGGGACACAACAAGGCGCTATGGCTACACCTTC
CDR3 protein: CASGGDTTRRYGYTF

J gene: TRBJ2-2
clone size: -
CDR3 length: 15
D gene: -
V gene: TRBV6-1
CDR3 DNA: TGTGCCAGCAGTATCCTCTCGTCTTCCACCGGGGAGCTGTTTTTT
CDR3 protein: CASSILSSSTGELFF

J gene: TRBJ1-3
clone size: -
CDR3 length: 15
D gene: TRBD1
V gene: TRBV10-3
CDR3 DNA: TGTGCCATCGGTGGAGACAGGGTCAGCGAAAACACCATATATTTT
CDR3 protein: CAIGGDRVSENTIYF

J gene: TRBJ1-1
clone size: -
CDR3 length: 16
D gene: -
V gene: TRBV6-2/TRBV6-3
CDR3 DNA: TGTGCCTCGAGGGCAGCCCGATCCTTTGCGAACACTGAAGCTTTCTTT
CDR3 protein: CASRAARSFANTEAFF

J gene: TRBJ2-7
clone size: once
CDR3 length: 14
D gene: TRBD1
V gene: TRBV4-2
CDR3 DNA: TGTGCCAGCAGCCCGCCCAGGACAGGGAGGGAGCAGTACTTC
CDR3 protein: CASSPPRTGREQYF

J gene: TRBJ2-7
clone size: many
CDR3 length: 14
D gene: TRBD2
V gene: TRBV27
CDR3 DNA: TGTGCCAGCAGTCTCCTAGCGGGAGTTAGCGAGCAGTACTTC
CDR3 protein: CASSLLAGVSEQYF

J gene: TRBJ2-3
clone size: -
CDR3 length: 13
D gene: TRBD2
V gene: TRBV29-1
CDR3 DNA: TGCAGCGCCGTAGCGGGAGCCAAAGATACGCAGTATTTT
CDR3 protein: CSAVAGAKDTQYF

J gene: TRBJ2-1
clone size: many
CDR3 length: 18
D gene: TRBD2
V gene: TRBV20-1
CDR3 DNA: TGCAGTGCTAGAGAAGATGGGGCTAGCGGGAGCGTCTACAATGAGCAGTTCTTC
CDR3 protein: CSAREDGASGSVYNEQFF

J gene: TRBJ1-1
clone size: few
CDR3 length: 15
D gene: -
V gene: TRBV12-3/TRBV12-4
CDR3 DNA: TGTGCCAGCACCTCGGTTAGGCCTGGGAACACTGAAGCTTTCTTT
CDR3 protein: CASTSVRPGNTEAFF

J gene: TRBJ2-5
clone size: many
CDR3 length: 14
D gene: TRBD2
V gene: TRBV20-1
CDR3 DNA: TGCAGTGCTAGACTTGCGGGAGGGCCAAAGACCCAGTACTTC
CDR3 protein: CSARLAGGPKTQYF

J gene: TRBJ1-3
clone size: -
CDR3 length: 17
D gene: -
V gene: TRBV7-2
CDR3 DNA: TGTGCCAGCAGCTTATTGCACAGCATTTTCTCTGGAAACACCATATATTTT
CDR3 protein: CASSLLHSIFSGNTIYF

J gene: TRBJ2-5
clone size: few
CDR3 length: 17
D gene: TRBD2
V gene: TRBV6-2/TRBV6-3
CDR3 DNA: TGTGCCAGCAGTTTCACCGTTAGCGGGGGGCACCAAGAGACCCAGTACTTC
CDR3 protein: CASSFTVSGGHQETQYF

J gene: TRBJ2-5
clone size: -
CDR3 length: 17
D gene: -
V gene: TRBV7-6
CDR3 DNA: TGTGCCAGCAGCTTAAACTCTCGGCTATCAGTGGGAGAGACCCAGTACTTC
CDR3 protein: CASSLNSRLSVGETQYF

J gene: TRBJ2-5
clone size: -
CDR3 length: 11
D gene: -
V gene: TRBV24-1
CDR3 DNA: TGTGCCACCAGTGGTGGGGCGACCCAGTACTTC
CDR3 protein: CATSGGATQYF

J gene: TRBJ1-3
clone size: few
CDR3 length: 18
D gene: TRBD1
V gene: TRBV20-1
CDR3 DNA: TGCAGTGTCCTACCCCCTAAGGGACAGGGTGCCTCTGGAAACACCATATATTTT
CDR3 protein: CSVLPPKGQGASGNTIYF

J gene: TRBJ1-2
clone size: -
CDR3 length: 15
D gene: -
V gene: TRBV18
CDR3 DNA: TGTGCCAGCTCAAAAACAGGATCCATCGACTATGGCTACACCTTC
CDR3 protein: CASSKTGSIDYGYTF

J gene: TRBJ1-5
clone size: many
CDR3 length: 14
D gene: -
V gene: TRBV11-2
CDR3 DNA: TGTGCCAGCAGCTTAGGGGCAGGGGAACAGCCCCAGCATTTT
CDR3 protein: CASSLGAGEQPQHF